This T cell receptor beta chain was recovered during a study of T cell changes during pregnancy in multiple sclerosis. Germline-derived CDR1 and CDR2 are MNHEY and SMNVEV (reference sequence). CDR3 length: 15 amino acids. V lost 2 bases to trimming and J lost 0 bases, with 8 bases between them. Here immunoSEQ multiplex PCR was the method, and the copy in TCRdb shows in-frame clones only, minus some. This repertoire shows tens of thousands of clones, about 90% found once; its top ten account for 2.5% to 3.5%. Sequencing used peripheral blood, obtained in the third trimester of pregnancy. This receptor was identified in a female donor in good health, enrolled as a control in a pregnancy study. V is TRBV27 and J is TRBJ2-1; D might be TRBD2 (6 bases). In DNA form, the CDR3 reads TGTGCCAGCAGTTTAAGGAGGGGCTCCTACAATGAGCAGTTCTTC. Translation: CASSLRRGSYNEQFF.